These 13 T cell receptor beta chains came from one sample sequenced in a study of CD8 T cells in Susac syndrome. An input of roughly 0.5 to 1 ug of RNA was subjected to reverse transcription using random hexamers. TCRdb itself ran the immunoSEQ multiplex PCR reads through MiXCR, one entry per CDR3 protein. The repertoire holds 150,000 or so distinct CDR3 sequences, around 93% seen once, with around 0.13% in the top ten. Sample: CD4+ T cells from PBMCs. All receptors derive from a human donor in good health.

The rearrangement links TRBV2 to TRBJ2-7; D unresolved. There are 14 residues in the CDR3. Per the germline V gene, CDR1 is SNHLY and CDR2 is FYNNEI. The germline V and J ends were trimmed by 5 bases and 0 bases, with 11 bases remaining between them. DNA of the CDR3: TGTGCCAGCAGTCCCGGTTCCTACTCCTACGAGCAGTACTTC. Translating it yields CASSPGSYSYEQYF.

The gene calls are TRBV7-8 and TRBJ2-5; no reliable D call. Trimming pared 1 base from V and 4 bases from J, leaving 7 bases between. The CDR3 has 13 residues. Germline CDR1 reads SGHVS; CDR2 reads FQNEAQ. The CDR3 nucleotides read TGTGCCAGCAGCTTAGTAGACTCAGAGACCCAGTACTTC. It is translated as CASSLVDSETQYF.

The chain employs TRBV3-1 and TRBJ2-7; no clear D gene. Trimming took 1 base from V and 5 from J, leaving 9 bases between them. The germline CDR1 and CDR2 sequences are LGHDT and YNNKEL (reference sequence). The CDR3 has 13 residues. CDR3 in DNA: TGTGCCAGCAGCCAAGGAGACTTCAACGAGCAGTACTTC. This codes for CASSQGDFNEQYF.

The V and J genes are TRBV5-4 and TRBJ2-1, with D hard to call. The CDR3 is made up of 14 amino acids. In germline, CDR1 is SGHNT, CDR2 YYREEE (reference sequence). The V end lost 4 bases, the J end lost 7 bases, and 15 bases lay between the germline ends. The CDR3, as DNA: TGTGCCAGCAGCCTGCCGGCCCTCGGAAATGAGCAGTTCTTC. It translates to CASSLPALGNEQFF.

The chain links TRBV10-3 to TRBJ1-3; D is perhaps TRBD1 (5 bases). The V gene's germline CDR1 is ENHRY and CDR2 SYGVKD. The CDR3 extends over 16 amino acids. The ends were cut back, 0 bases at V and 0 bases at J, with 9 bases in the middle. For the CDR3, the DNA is TGTGCCATCAGTGAGTCGGGGGTCCTCTCTGGAAACACCATATATTTT. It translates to CAISESGVLSGNTIYF.

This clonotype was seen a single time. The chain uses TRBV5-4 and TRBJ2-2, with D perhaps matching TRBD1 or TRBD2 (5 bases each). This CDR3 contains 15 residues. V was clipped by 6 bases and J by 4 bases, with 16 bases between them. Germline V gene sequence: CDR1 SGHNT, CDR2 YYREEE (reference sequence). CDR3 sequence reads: CASTLGRLGTGELFF. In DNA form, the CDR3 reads TGTGCCAGCACCCTGGGACGGCTTGGCACCGGGGAGCTGTTTTTT. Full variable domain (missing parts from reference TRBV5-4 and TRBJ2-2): ETGVTQSPTHLIKTRGQQVTLRCSSQSGHNTVSWYQQALGQGPQFIFQYYREEENGRGNFPPRFSGLQFPNYSSELNVNALELDDSALYLCASTLGRLGTGELFFGEGSRLTVL.

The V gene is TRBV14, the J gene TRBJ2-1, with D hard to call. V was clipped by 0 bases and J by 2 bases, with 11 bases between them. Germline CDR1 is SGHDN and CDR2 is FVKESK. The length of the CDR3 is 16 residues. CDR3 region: CASSQDAQTTYNEQFF. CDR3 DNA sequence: TGTGCCAGCAGCCAAGATGCGCAGACCACCTACAATGAGCAGTTCTTC.

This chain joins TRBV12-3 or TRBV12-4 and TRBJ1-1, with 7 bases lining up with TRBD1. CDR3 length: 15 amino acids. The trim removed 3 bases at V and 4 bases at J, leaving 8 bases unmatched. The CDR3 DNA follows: TGTGCCAGCAGTTTGCGACAGGGAGGTAGCACTGAAGCTTTCTTT. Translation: CASSLRQGGSTEAFF.

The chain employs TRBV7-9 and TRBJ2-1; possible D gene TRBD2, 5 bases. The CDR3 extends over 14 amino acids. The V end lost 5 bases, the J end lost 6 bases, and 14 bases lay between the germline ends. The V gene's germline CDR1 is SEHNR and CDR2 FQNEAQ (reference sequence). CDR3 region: CASSRGGGSNEQFF. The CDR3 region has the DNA TGTGCCAGCAGCCGGGGTGGTGGGTCCAATGAGCAGTTCTTC.

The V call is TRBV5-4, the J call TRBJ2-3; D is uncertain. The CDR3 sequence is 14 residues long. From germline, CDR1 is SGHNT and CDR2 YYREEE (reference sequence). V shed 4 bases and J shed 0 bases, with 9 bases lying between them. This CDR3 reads CASSQDRSTDTQYF. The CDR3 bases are TGTGCCAGCAGCCAGGACCGAAGCACAGATACGCAGTATTTT.

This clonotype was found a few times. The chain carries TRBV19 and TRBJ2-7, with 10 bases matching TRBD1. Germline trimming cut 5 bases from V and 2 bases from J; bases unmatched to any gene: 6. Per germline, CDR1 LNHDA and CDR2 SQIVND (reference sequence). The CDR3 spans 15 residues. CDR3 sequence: CASSVGQGVTYEQYF. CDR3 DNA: TGTGCCAGTAGTGTTGGACAGGGGGTCACCTACGAGCAGTACTTC.

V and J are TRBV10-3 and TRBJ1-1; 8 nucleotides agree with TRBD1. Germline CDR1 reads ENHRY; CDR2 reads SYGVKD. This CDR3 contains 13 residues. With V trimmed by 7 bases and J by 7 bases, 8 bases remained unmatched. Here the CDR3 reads CAITATGENEAFF. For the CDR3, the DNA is TGTGCCATCACAGCGACAGGGGAGAATGAAGCTTTCTTT.

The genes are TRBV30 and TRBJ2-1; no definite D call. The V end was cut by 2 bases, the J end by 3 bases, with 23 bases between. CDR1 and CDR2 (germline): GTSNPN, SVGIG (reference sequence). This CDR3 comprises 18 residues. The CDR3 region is CAWSTQNPTRVSYNEQFF. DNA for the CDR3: TGTGCCTGGAGTACACAAAACCCTACACGGGTTAGCTACAATGAGCAGTTCTTC.